The 4 T cell receptor beta chains listed next were all sequenced from one sample in a study of prognosis after radiotherapy for stage I lung cancer. Genomic DNA yielded TCR beta CDR3, amplified by two-round multiplex PCR. Specific primers for each TRBV and TRBJ gene were what first-round PCR used. Using its own MiXCR run on the multiplex PCR reads, TCRdb lists one record per CDR3 protein. The sample holds around 15,000 distinct CDR3 sequences, about half seen once. Sample: PBMCs, taken before or after stereotactic body radiation therapy (not recorded which). The receptors here all came from a donor of 50 years or more with non-small cell lung cancer.

The chain joins TRBV6-2 or TRBV6-3 to TRBJ2-3; D tentatively reads TRBD1 or TRBD2 (7 bases each). CDR1 is MNHEY, CDR2 SVGEGT, per germline. This CDR3 is built from 14 residues. V shed 5 bases and J shed 4 bases, with 13 bases lying between them. The CDR3 spells CASSVSGGADTQYF. DNA of the CDR3: TGTGCCAGCAGTGTATCAGGGGGGGCAGATACGCAGTATTTT.

Regarding this clonotype: This may be a read error, as it is one base from a much larger clone. This chain connects TRBV5-4 to TRBJ1-2; no firm D call. The CDR3 is 13 amino acids. Germline lookup yields CDR1 SGHNT and CDR2 YYREEE (reference sequence). Written as DNA, the CDR3 is TGTGCCAGCATCTTGGAGGCAGCTCAAGGCTACACCTTC. Amino acids: CASILEAAQGYTF.

This clonotype was seen once. The genes are TRBV7-2 and TRBJ2-7, with D unclear. The germline V gene encodes CDR1 SGHTA and CDR2 FQGNSA. This CDR3 is built from 15 residues. Trimming removed 5 bases at V and 0 bases at J, with 14 bases between. The CDR3 DNA sequence: TGTGCCAGCAGCGGTCCATGTACAGTCTCCTACGAGCAGTACTTC. The encoded protein is CASSGPCTVSYEQYF.

A word on this clonotype: One end of the junction varies from germline; a read error may be responsible. V gene TRBV28 combines with J gene TRBJ1-2; 9 positions agree with TRBD1. The CDR3 is 15 residues long. Looked up from germline, CDR1 is MDHEN and CDR2 is SYDVKM. The CDR3 DNA sequence: TGTGCCAGCATTACAGCGGGACAGGGACACTATGGCTATACTTTC. This translates into CASITAGQGHYGYTF.